This T cell receptor beta chain is drawn from a study of cytomegalovirus exposure and HLA in healthy donors (dated by TCRdb to the late 2010s). Some background on the complete study: An earlier analysis of some 600 of the donors reported 250 to 300 Gb of sequence data and some 110 million unique TCR beta sequences obtained from 150 million to 200 million T cells. Roughly 290 gigabases of sequencing data and 75 million to 85 million unique TCR sequences made up an early release that covered 500 to 700 HLA-typed donors. Among the roughly 380 genotyped donors, around 81% belonged to the genetic ancestry cluster associated with self-reported Caucasian donors. The study aimed to test whether cataloging public T cell receptors could reveal signatures of past pathogen exposure. The study used immunosequencing to profile the T cell repertoires of approximately 640 subjects and linked those repertoires to cytomegalovirus serostatus. Along with the approximately 650-subject first cohort, a separate validation cohort of over a hundred different subjects was used. High-throughput TCR immunosequencing, statistical association of individual TCRs with disease status, and machine learning were combined to predict cytomegalovirus infection status. In a later analysis, previously published TCR beta repertoires from 670 or so donors were re-analyzed and high-resolution HLA genotyping was added so that TCR occurrence patterns could be studied. In the later analysis, no new phenotypic data were used to find candidate immune exposures; instead, reliance was placed on TCR beta sequences and their occurrence across donors. An earlier analysis of some 500 of the donors used high-throughput TCR beta sequencing to judge whether each TCR beta V gene segment behaved as functional or pseudogenic. Donor age, sex, ethnicity and CMV serostatus were compiled alongside the repertoire data. In a later genetic analysis, genome-wide SNP genotypes for about three fifths of the roughly 670 donors were used, and that subset was treated as a discovery cohort. Every discovery cohort repertoire had been produced on one sequencing platform. Class I and class II HLA loci were covered by the typing at four-digit resolution. Typing coverage varied by locus: roughly 620-640 donors for A, B, C, DRB1 and DQB1; around 560 for DQA1; more than 600 for DPA1; more than 450 for DPB1. Because of strong linkage in the cohort, a handful of DR-DQ haplotypes were treated as single units for association and clustering. On average, roughly 250,000 unique TCR beta nucleotide sequences were sequenced per donor among some 420 genotyped donors of the cohort, with 15% to 20% of those sequences being non-productive.

With respect to this clone: The antigen it recognizes is unknown. Base qualities are not provided; no much larger clone lies one nucleotide away.

The library came from the immunoSEQ multiplex PCR assay. For the multiplex PCR, a mixture combining 60 forward primers for TCR Vbeta segments and 13 reverse primers for TCR Jbeta segments was used. Amplification of the CDR3 region of rearranged TCR beta genes was performed with a multiplex PCR assay on genomic DNA. The Illumina HiSeq System was used to sequence the amplified TCR beta libraries as 87-base-pair reads. The authors' analysis ran thus. In a later analysis, about 80 million unique TCR beta chains were counted across the roughly 670 repertoires, and some 10 million of these chains were shared by at least two donors. Raw reads were error-corrected and collapsed into unique sequences by a nearest-neighbor algorithm in which closely related sequences were merged to remove PCR and sequencing errors. CDR3 sequences were aligned to IMGT reference sequences to assign V, D and J gene segments. For a sequence to be retained, at least a six-nucleotide match to both a V gene segment and a J gene segment was required. A rearrangement was called productive if the CDR3 had no stop codons and remained in frame with V and J, and every other rearrangement was called non-productive. CDR3 was defined by IMGT convention, running from the second conserved V-encoded cysteine to the conserved J-encoded phenylalanine. In an earlier analysis of 550 to 650 of the donors, sequences lacking an unambiguous match to a single V gene segment were excluded. In an earlier analysis of approximately 500 of the donors, a V segment was called functional when productive rearrangements were above 56.7%, and segregating when the standard deviation between donors exceeded 5%. To diagnose cytomegalovirus status from the catalog of TCR beta chain sequences, a statistical classification framework was built. V and J gene assignment, in a later analysis, came from comparing TCR nucleotide sequences with IMGT/GENE-DB human TR gene sequences. Using the TCRdist pipeline, a later analysis assigned CDR3 sequences along with most-parsimonious VDJ recombination scenarios. In a later analysis, each TCR beta chain was defined by its CDR3 amino acid sequence together with its V-gene family, and reads lacking a unique V-gene family were excluded. In a later analysis, 450 to 600 highly shared, low-generation-probability nucleotide sequences were removed to address suspected cross-contamination and a sequencing artifact. A later analysis calculated a clonal expansion index for each public chain from normalized within-repertoire ranks of inferred template counts. Generation probabilities in a later analysis came from a VDJ recombination model fitted to out-of-frame rearrangements, and those results were checked against IGoR. In a later analysis, TCR-TCR, TCR-HLA and TCR-CMV co-occurrence was scored with hypergeometric tests, and a repertoire-size bias correction was applied to TCR pairs. In a later analysis, false discovery rates were estimated by permuting HLA or CMV assignments 20 times. In a later analysis, co-occurring TCRs were grouped using DBSCAN, with TCRdist sequence similarity added in when clustering inside HLA-allele-positive subsets. Repertoires with fewer than 30,000 or more than 120,000 public chains were left out of co-occurrence clustering, as were about five repertoires with anomalous nucleotide sharing. TCRdb mirrors the immuneACCESS table, restricted to in-frame sequences. Some clones are absent from its copies; in checked studies, under half trace to an unresolved V gene, and the reason for the others is unknown. V and J calls and clone size are given by that table; D and trimming were obtained from the DNA. The table for this sample lists approximately 61,000 clones; 70% to 80% of them were counted only once. Approximately 50% of the sample comes from the top ten.

Results and caveats for the whole study, not just this receptor: Roughly uniform sequencing depth across donors was assumed in presence/absence analyses, although this assumption may not hold. The authors suggested that the approach could potentially be generalized to other disease states and immunological phenotypes. According to a later analysis, parvovirus B19, influenza, CMV and Epstein-Barr virus appeared linked to several top co-occurrence clusters. Linkage disequilibrium might explain the correlated functional status among segregating V segments, but an unknown experimental factor could not be ruled out. A further reported finding was that TCR beta sequences accurately predicted the HLA-A and HLA-B alleles for most subjects in the first cohort. A total of 164 TCR beta chains were listed by the study as associated with cytomegalovirus. HLA typing was unavailable for some donors at each locus, so association tests used only the typed subset. According to a later analysis, most CMV-associated TCR beta chains appeared to be HLA-restricted, and the HLA associations seemed to be driven largely by CMV exposure. In a later analysis, some 17,000 TCR beta sequences were associated with specific HLA alleles at a false discovery rate of 0.05. According to a later analysis, TCR association rates differed among HLA loci, with DRB1 alleles showing the most associated TCRs and HLA-C alleles showing the fewest. In vitro tests confirmed that three of the cytomegalovirus-associated TCR beta chains recognize cytomegalovirus antigens. The only immune exposure information available for the cohort was CMV serostatus. When HLA alleles, especially DR and DQ, strongly co-occurred, attributing TCR associations to individual alleles was difficult. A group of highly shared sequence variants was considered likely to be a technical artifact of the sequencing pipeline. Broadly in line with IMGT annotations, most TCR beta V segments showed up in productive rearrangements about 90% or about 30% of the time in an earlier analysis of 450 to 600 of the donors. The 87-base-pair reads could not distinguish some IMGT-functional V segments, including TRBV6-2 and TRBV6-3, so those segments were excluded. While some public TCRs were present in many individuals, most TCR sequences turned up only very rarely across donors. According to a later genetic analysis, donors in an Asian-associated ancestry cluster had fewer N-insertions in productive TCRs than the approximately 630-donor mean. An association between a missense DCLRE1C variant and V-gene and J-gene trimming of TCR beta chains was found in a later genetic analysis and replicated in an independent cohort. This cohort had only TCR beta chains sequenced, and the lack of alpha or paired-chain data limited which features could be detected. The classifier was reported to diagnose cytomegalovirus status with high specificity and sensitivity in both the original cohort and the validation cohort. A later analysis found that HLA-associated TCR beta chains were more clonally expanded and had lower generation probabilities than equally common non-associated chains. Because counts were too low, fewer than 20 rarely observed V segments, including chromosome 9 orphons, were excluded from the earlier analysis of around 640 of the donors.

In total, more than 500 healthy bone marrow donors made up the cohort. At the time of sampling, every cohort member was nominally healthy, though immune exposures that went unrecorded were likely present. The donor was CMV seropositive and belonged to the group of a few hundred seropositive cohort members. Every donor gave a peripheral blood sample, and the peripheral blood mononuclear cells from that sample were used for TCR beta sequencing. The Qiagen DNeasy Blood Extraction Kit was used to extract genomic DNA from the blood cell samples. The CDR1 and CDR2 encoded by the germline V gene are SGHRS and YFSETQ. Taken from cysteine to phenylalanine, the CDR3 has 16 residues. Only CDR3 DNA remains: 48 bases, in frame from the first base. Germline trimming amounts to 2 bases on V and 5 bases on J, with 10 as the count of junction bases outside the gene matches.

The origin of this receptor is a man aged 45-65 years in good health and CMV-seropositive. The sequenced sample was PBMCs. Recombination connected TRBV5-1 to TRBJ1-1, with 9 bases matching TRBD1. The nucleotide sequence is TGCGCCAGCAGCTTACTGGCCGGGACAGGGCAGACTGAAGCTTTCTTT. It specifies CASSLLAGTGQTEAFF.